The present TCR beta chain was sequenced within a study of monozygotic twins with cystic fibrosis. Regarding the study as a whole: Clonality was generally low (median roughly 0.01), higher in the most severe patients. V usage most resembled the co-twin in 13 of 16 pairs.

The germline gives CDR1 SQVTM, CDR2 ANQGSEA. CDR3 length: 14 amino acids. After removal of 4 bases from V and 9 bases from J, the junction contained 10 bases not matched to a gene. Sequencing was performed with immunoSEQ multiplex PCR; in TCRdb, only in-frame clones are kept and a portion is missing. The sample yields 20,000 to 25,000 clones, roughly 97% seen once. To note about this clone: The antigen is undetermined.

The TCR sequence derives from a girl aged 10 to 17 with cystic fibrosis. The sample comprised blood. V gene TRBV29-1 combines with J gene TRBJ2-1, with 9 nucleotides matching TRBD2. The CDR3 DNA is TGCAGCGTTGGTCAGCGGCGGGAGGGCCTTGAGCAGTTCTTC. Its translation is CSVGQRREGLEQFF.